Shown below are 29 T cell receptor beta chains from a single sample sequenced in a study of blood T cell repertoires in COVID-19. Repertoires were generated with immunoSEQ multiplex PCR, while TCRdb's copy carries only in-frame clones and drops some. The sample consists of roughly 43,000 clones, around 86% of them appearing once. The sequencing sample was made of peripheral blood. Every receptor here comes from a man aged 55 to 70 with active COVID-19.

The chain links TRBV19 to TRBJ2-4, with TRBD2 as a possible D gene (6 bases). The CDR3 sequence is 16 residues long. Germline CDR1 LNHDA, CDR2 SQIVND (reference sequence). V was cut by 5 bases and J by 1 base, with 15 bases left in between. Here the CDR3 reads CASSLRGGDAKNIQYF. CDR3 bases: TGTGCCAGTAGTCTCCGGGGAGGAGACGCCAAAAACATTCAGTACTTC. Full variable domain (remainder filled in from reference TRBV19 and TRBJ2-4): DGGITQSPKYLFRKEGQNVTLSCEQNLNHDAMYWYRQDPGQGLRLIYYSQIVNDFQKGDIAEGYSVSREKKESFPLTVTSAQKNPTAFYLCASSLRGGDAKNIQYFGAGTRLSVL.

The gene calls are TRBV1 and TRBJ2-7; TRBD2, the table's D call, was not compared with the DNA. TRBV1 is classified as a pseudogene. The CDR3 loop spans 16 amino acids. CDR3 loop: CTSTTRTSGSSYEQYF. CDR3 DNA sequence: TGCACCAGCACCACAAGGACTAGCGGGAGCTCCTACGAGCAGTACTTC.

The rearrangement uses TRBV5-4 and TRBJ1-2, with TRBD1 matching 8 bases. The CDR3 sequence is 15 residues long. CDR1 SGHNT and CDR2 YYREEE come from the germline V gene (reference sequence). Unmatched junction bases numbered 9, after V lost 4 bases and J lost 4 bases. CDR3 protein: CASSLAGQGGYGYTF. CDR3 DNA sequence: TGTGCCAGCAGCCTAGCCGGACAGGGCGGCTATGGCTACACCTTC.

The chain links TRBV30 to TRBJ2-7; the D gene is possibly TRBD1 (5 bases). The CDR3 covers 12 residues. The germline V gene has CDR1 GTSNPN and CDR2 SVGIG (reference sequence). Trimming cost V 6 bases and J 2 bases, with 11 bases left between them. The CDR3 loop reads CACRDFTYEQYF. The DNA of the CDR3 is TGTGCCTGCAGGGATTTCACCTACGAGCAGTACTTC.

This clone has only a few counts. The chain links TRBV2 to TRBJ1-5; D unresolved. Germline CDR1 SNHLY, CDR2 FYNNEI. The V end lost 7 bases, the J end lost 2 bases, and 12 bases lay between the germline ends. The CDR3 consists of 14 residues. The CDR3 DNA follows: TGTGCCAGCATTTCCGGGATAGGCAATCAGCCCCAGCATTTT. It specifies CASISGIGNQPQHF.

The J gene is TRBJ2-1, the V gene TRBV9; 7 nucleotides line up with TRBD1. CDR1 is SGDLS, CDR2 YYNGEE, per germline. V was clipped by 0 bases and J by 7 bases; unmatched bases: 4. The CDR3 is 14 amino acids. The CDR3 protein is CASSVEPGGNEQFF. The CDR3 DNA reads as TGTGCCAGCAGCGTAGAGCCAGGGGGAAATGAGCAGTTCTTC.

This clone was found a few times. The V call is TRBV11-3, the J call TRBJ2-7; no firm D call. Germline CDR1 reads SGHNT; CDR2 reads YENEEA. V was trimmed by 5 bases and J by 8 bases, leaving 7 bases between them. The CDR3 consists of 10 residues. CDR3 amino acids: CASSPYQQYF. CDR3 DNA sequence: TGTGCCAGCAGCCCCTATCAGCAGTACTTC.

The rearrangement joins TRBV19 to TRBJ1-3; tentatively, D is TRBD1 (6 bases). CDR1 and CDR2 from the germline V gene are LNHDA and SQIVND (reference sequence). This CDR3 comprises 14 residues. V lost 6 bases and J lost 2, with 11 bases in between. CDR3 DNA: TGTGCCAGTAGAACAGGACAGACTGGAAACACCATATATTTT. Amino acids: CASRTGQTGNTIYF.

This clone was recorded a few times. The chain couples TRBV11-3 to TRBJ2-2; tentatively, D is TRBD1 (5 bases). The V end lost 5 bases, the J end lost 4 bases, and 14 bases lay between the germline ends. Per the germline V gene, CDR1 is SGHNT and CDR2 is YENEEA. This CDR3 spans 15 amino acids. CDR3 amino acids: CASSRGRTGTGELFF. CDR3 coding DNA: TGTGCCAGCAGCAGGGGAAGGACGGGCACCGGGGAGCTGTTTTTT. Based on the CDR3 plus reference TRBV11-3 and TRBJ2-2, the full variable domain is EAGVVQSPRYKIIEKKQPVAFWCNPISGHNTLYWYLQNLGQGPELLIRYENEEAVDDSQLPKDRFSAERLKGVDSTLKIQPAELGDSAVYLCASSRGRTGTGELFFGEGSRLTVL.

The chain links TRBV9 to TRBJ2-2, with 7 bases identical to TRBD2. This CDR3 contains 16 residues. Germline CDR1 and CDR2: SGDLS and YYNGEE. V lost 1 base, J lost 6 bases, and 9 bases stayed unmatched. The CDR3 DNA is TGTGCCAGCAGCGTACTGGGGGGAGGGCCTTCCGGGGAGCTGTTTTTT. Its protein is CASSVLGGGPSGELFF.

The chain recombines TRBV7-2 with TRBJ1-1, with a weak D call TRBD1 (5 bases). In germline, CDR1 is SGHTA, CDR2 FQGNSA. The V gene lost 3 bases and the J gene lost 0 bases, with 8 bases spanning the gap. CDR3 length: 14 residues. The CDR3 region has the DNA TGTGCCAGCAGCTTCGGCAGGGTGAACACTGAAGCTTTCTTT. Protein product: CASSFGRVNTEAFF.

J is TRBJ2-2 and V is TRBV9; a weak D match, TRBD1 (5 bases). Germline CDR1 is SGDLS and CDR2 is YYNGEE. The length of the CDR3 is 14 residues. Trimming took 2 bases from V and 0 from J, leaving 5 bases between them. CDR3 amino acids: CASSVRANTGELFF. In nucleotides, the CDR3 is TGTGCCAGCAGCGTCAGGGCGAACACCGGGGAGCTGTTTTTT.

The J gene is TRBJ1-2, the V gene TRBV6-1, with 10 positions matching TRBD1. J was trimmed by 4 bases and V by 3 bases; bases with no gene match: 2. This CDR3 comprises 14 residues. Germline V gives CDR1 MNHNS, CDR2 SASEGT. The CDR3, as DNA: TGTGCCAGCAGTGAGGGACAGGGGAGCTATGGCTACACCTTC. Amino acid sequence: CASSEGQGSYGYTF.

The chain uses TRBV28 and TRBJ2-7; the match to TRBD1 covers 7 bases. The V segment lost 6 bases and the J segment 1 base; nucleotides outside the gene matches: 0. Germline V gene sequence: CDR1 MDHEN, CDR2 SYDVKM. This CDR3 comprises 12 residues. CDR3 in amino acids: CASRGQSYEQYF. CDR3 in DNA: TGTGCCAGCAGGGGACAGTCCTACGAGCAGTACTTC. Complete variable domain (other parts from reference TRBV28 and TRBJ2-7): DVKVTQSSRYLVKRTGEKVFLECVQDMDHENMFWYRQDPGLGLRLIYFSYDVKMKEKGDIPEGYSVSREKKERFSLILESASTNQTSMYLCASRGQSYEQYFGPGTRLTVT.

This clone showed up just once. The chain has TRBV6-6 and TRBJ2-7, with D tentatively TRBD2 (6 bases). V gave up 2 bases and J gave up 6 bases, with 14 bases separating them. The CDR3 runs 14 residues. Germline V CDR1 and CDR2: MNHNY, SVGAGI (reference sequence). This chain's CDR3 is CASSYPEGLAEQYF. DNA for the CDR3: TGTGCCAGCAGTTACCCCGAGGGACTTGCCGAGCAGTACTTC.

The chain links TRBV9 to TRBJ1-2; TRBD1 matches 9 bases. Germline values: CDR1 SGDLS, CDR2 YYNGEE. The CDR3 spans 17 residues. Germline trimming cut 4 bases from V and 5 bases from J; bases unmatched to any gene: 15. The CDR3 bases are TGTGCCAGCAGCAGTAAAAGGACAGGGGTTAAAGAGTATGGCTACACCTTC. This sequence encodes CASSSKRTGVKEYGYTF.

J is TRBJ2-5 and V is TRBV6-5, with TRBD1 as a possible D gene (6 bases). Germline V gene lookup returns CDR1 MNHEY and CDR2 SVGAGI. Trimming removed 6 bases from V and 2 bases from J, with 16 bases in between. This CDR3 comprises 15 residues. CDR3 protein: CASRPSGQSQETQYF. CDR3 sequence (DNA): TGTGCCAGCAGGCCCAGCGGACAGTCGCAAGAGACCCAGTACTTC.

CDR3 residues: CASSLRGKQGGGELFF. The CDR3 DNA reads TGTGCCAGCAGCTTAAGGGGTAAACAGGGCGGCGGGGAGCTGTTTTTT. This chain joins TRBV11-3 and TRBJ2-2, with D tentatively TRBD1 (6 bases). V was trimmed by 2 bases and J by 7 bases, leaving 17 bases between them. Germline CDR1 is SGHNT and CDR2 is YENEEA. The length of the CDR3 is 16 residues. Looking up the rest from reference TRBV11-3 and TRBJ2-2 gives the full variable domain: EAGVVQSPRYKIIEKKQPVAFWCNPISGHNTLYWYLQNLGQGPELLIRYENEEAVDDSQLPKDRFSAERLKGVDSTLKIQPAELGDSAVYLCASSLRGKQGGGELFFGEGSRLTVL.

This chain links TRBV9 with TRBJ2-3; D gene ambiguous. The length of the CDR3 is 14 residues. Germline CDR1 reads SGDLS; CDR2 reads YYNGEE. Trimming took 0 bases from V and 3 from J, leaving 8 bases between them. The CDR3 sequence is CASSVDSDTDTQYF. In DNA, the CDR3 is TGTGCCAGCAGCGTAGATTCAGATACAGATACGCAGTATTTT.

V usage is TRBV19 and J usage is TRBJ1-2; D remains unclear. V dropped 1 base and J dropped 1 base, with 10 bases sitting between them. The CDR3 covers 15 residues. CDR1 and CDR2 from the germline V gene are LNHDA and SQIVND (reference sequence). The CDR3 DNA follows: TGTGCCAGTAGTATAGGGCAGTCGATTAACTATGGCTACACCTTC. Its protein is CASSIGQSINYGYTF.

The chain joins TRBV15 to TRBJ1-6; 11 bases match TRBD1. There are 15 residues in the CDR3. With 4 bases clipped from V and 8 bases from J, the junction kept 4 bases outside the gene matches. CDR1 and CDR2 from the germline V gene are LNHNV and YYDKDF (reference sequence). This CDR3 is CATSKDRGLHSPLHF. In DNA form, the CDR3 reads TGTGCCACCAGCAAGGACAGGGGGCTCCATTCACCCCTCCACTTT. Drawing the rest from reference TRBV15 and TRBJ1-6, the complete variable domain is DAMVIQNPRYQVTQFGKPVTLSCSQTLNHNVMYWYQQKSSQAPKLLFHYYDKDFNNEADTPDNFQSRRPNTSFCFLDIRSPGLGDTAMYLCATSKDRGLHSPLHFGNGTRLTVT.

This chain's CDR3 is CASSIEGTGSSEQYF. As DNA, the CDR3 is TGTGCCAGTAGTATAGAAGGGACAGGTAGCAGCGAGCAGTACTTC. V and J are TRBV19 and TRBJ2-7; 8 nucleotides match TRBD1. The CDR3 is made up of 15 amino acids. V was clipped by 0 bases and J by 6 bases; unmatched bases: 7. Germline values: CDR1 LNHDA, CDR2 SQIVND (reference sequence).

V usage is TRBV6-1 and J usage is TRBJ1-1; TRBD1 agrees at 8 bases. This CDR3 is built from 18 residues. V gave up 2 bases and J gave up 0 bases; unmatched junction bases: 11. Germline values: CDR1 MNHNS, CDR2 SASEGT. The CDR3 protein is CASSENPPGQAMNTEAFF. In nucleotides, the CDR3 is TGTGCCAGCAGTGAAAACCCACCGGGACAGGCGATGAACACTGAAGCTTTCTTT.

The chain links TRBV5-6 to TRBJ2-1, with a possible D match to TRBD2 (5 bases). Deletions cut 0 bases from V and 5 bases from J, with 9 bases between. The germline V gene encodes CDR1 SGHDT and CDR2 YYEEEE. The CDR3 is 14 amino acids. The CDR3 spells CASSLGRSDNEQFF. In DNA, the CDR3 is TGTGCCAGCAGCTTGGGGAGGAGTGACAATGAGCAGTTCTTC.

The chain employs TRBV14 and TRBJ2-1; 12 nucleotides match TRBD2. Germline V CDR1 and CDR2: SGHDN, FVKESK. CDR3 length: 17 residues. The ends lost 0 bases at V and 5 bases at J; junction bases unmatched: 5. CDR3 loop: CASSQDRASGRDNEQFF. The CDR3 DNA reads as TGTGCCAGCAGCCAAGACCGGGCTAGCGGGAGGGACAATGAGCAGTTCTTC.

This sequence joins TRBV5-1 and TRBJ2-7; D is unclear. CDR3 size: 13 residues. The V end lost 4 bases, the J end lost 0 bases, and 8 bases lay between the germline ends. Germline CDR1 SGHRS, CDR2 YFSETQ. The CDR3 DNA reads as TGCGCCAGCAGCCTTCATAGCTCCTACGAGCAGTACTTC. It is translated as CASSLHSSYEQYF.

This clone has only one observation. The rearrangement joins TRBV6-1 to TRBJ2-1; TRBD2 agrees at 8 bases. The CDR3 extends over 15 amino acids. Germline V gene data show CDR1 as MNHNS and CDR2 as SASEGT. V lost 2 bases to trimming and J lost 5 bases; unmatched junction nucleotides: 5. The CDR3 sequence is CASSESVAGHNEQFF. The CDR3 DNA follows: TGTGCCAGCAGTGAATCAGTAGCGGGGCACAATGAGCAGTTCTTC.

In its sample, this clone was seen a few times. This chain links TRBV5-4 with TRBJ2-5, with 10 bases identical to TRBD2. CDR1 and CDR2 from the germline V gene are SGHNT and YYREEE (reference sequence). The CDR3 consists of 14 residues. J was trimmed by 5 bases and V by 10 bases; bases with no gene match: 11. The CDR3 is CAGKTSGLMETQYF. The CDR3 nucleotides are TGTGCCGGGAAGACTAGCGGGCTGATGGAGACCCAGTACTTC.

The chain is built from TRBV5-1 and TRBJ2-1; 10 bases agree with TRBD2. The V gene's germline CDR1 is SGHRS and CDR2 YFSETQ. Germline trimming cut 5 bases from V and 6 bases from J; bases unmatched to any gene: 5. This CDR3 is built from 14 residues. CDR3 loop: CASSSTSGSNEQFF. The CDR3 coding sequence is TGCGCCAGCAGTTCGACTAGCGGGTCCAATGAGCAGTTCTTC.